The 27 T cell receptor beta chains reported below all come from one sample, sequenced in a study of cytomegalovirus exposure and HLA in healthy donors. Researchers ran the PCR with 60 Vbeta and 13 Jbeta primers. Only in-frame clones appear in the TCRdb table, and some are missing; sequencing was by immunoSEQ multiplex PCR. The table shows about 240,000 clones, with roughly 84% occurring only once. Sequenced material: PBMCs. The receptors were sampled from a girl aged 2 to 10 in good health and CMV-seronegative.

The rearrangement uses TRBV4-1 and TRBJ2-5, with 7 nucleotides matching TRBD1. CDR1 and CDR2 from the germline V gene are MGHRA and YSYEKL. V lost 4 bases, J lost 2 bases, and 7 bases stayed unmatched. The CDR3 contains 15 residues. CDR3 nucleotide sequence: TGCGCCAGCAGCCTCGAACCGGGACAGCAAGAGACCCAGTACTTC. Encoded protein: CASSLEPGQQETQYF.

The rearrangement uses TRBV25-1 and TRBJ1-2; 8 nucleotides align to TRBD1. The CDR3 is 14 amino acids. Germline loops: CDR1 MGHDK, CDR2 SYGVNS. V lost 4 bases and J lost 2; bases outside the gene matches: 3. In DNA form, the CDR3 reads TGTGCCAGCAGTGGATCAGGGGGCAACTATGGCTACACCTTC. This codes for CASSGSGGNYGYTF.

The chain joins TRBV4-2 to TRBJ2-7; D is unclear. With the DNA end fitting TRBJ2-1 better, the J assignment may be wrong. The CDR3 loop spans 16 amino acids. The germline V gene has CDR1 LGHNA and CDR2 YNFKEQ. The CDR3 DNA is TGTGCCAGCAGCCAAGATCGAGCAGGCTCCTACAATGAGCAGTTCTTC. This sequence encodes CASSQDRAGSYNEQFF.

This clone was seen once. The rearrangement uses TRBV7-2 and TRBJ1-1; TRBD1 aligns across 9 bases. The CDR3 contains 15 residues. Germline CDR1 is SGHTA and CDR2 is FQGNSA. The ends lost 3 bases at V and 4 bases at J; junction bases unmatched: 6. The CDR3 protein is CASSLPGQGGTEAFF. Here the CDR3 DNA reads TGTGCCAGCAGCTTGCCGGGACAGGGAGGCACTGAAGCTTTCTTT.

The chain recombines TRBV10-2 with TRBJ2-6; 7 bases fit TRBD1. Trimming at V came to 4 bases and at J to 2 bases, leaving 5 bases not matched to a gene. Per germline, CDR1 WSHSY and CDR2 SAAADI. The CDR3 spans 16 residues. The CDR3 sequence is CASSVLGGTGANVLTF. The CDR3 DNA is TGCGCCAGCAGTGTATTAGGGGGCACTGGGGCCAACGTCCTGACTTTC.

The chain recombines TRBV2 with TRBJ2-7; TRBD1 matches at 7 bases. Trimming at V came to 0 bases and at J to 6 bases, leaving 8 bases not matched to a gene. The length of the CDR3 is 15 residues. Germline V gene lookup returns CDR1 SNHLY and CDR2 FYNNEI. The CDR3 DNA reads as TGTGCCAGCAGTGAAGCCGGGGACAGATTCAGCGAGCAGTACTTC. As protein: CASSEAGDRFSEQYF.

This clone has just one count. The rearrangement joins TRBV6-5 to TRBJ1-3; D might be TRBD1 (5 bases). The CDR3 is made up of 12 amino acids. CDR1 is MNHEY and CDR2 is SVGAGI in the germline V gene. The V gene lost 8 bases and the J gene lost 4 bases, with 9 bases spanning the gap. CDR3 sequence: CASRGSGNTIYF. In DNA form, the CDR3 reads TGTGCCAGCCGGGGGTCCGGAAACACCATATATTTT.

This clone has more than one count but fewer than ten. The junction departs from germline at one end; a sequencing error may be responsible. The chain is built from TRBV7-9 and TRBJ1-1, with D possibly TRBD1 on 5 matching bases. Germline assignment: CDR1 SEHNR and CDR2 FQNEAQ (reference sequence). The CDR3 spans 15 residues. CDR3 sequence (DNA): TGTTCCAGCAGCTTTCCCTTCCAGGGTAACACTGAAGCTTTCTTT. Translated: CSSSFPFQGNTEAFF.

This clone was observed a few times. The J gene is TRBJ2-7, the V gene TRBV2; TRBD2 aligns across 8 bases. The germline gives CDR1 SNHLY, CDR2 FYNNEI. CDR3 length: 15 amino acids. The junction had 10 bases not matched to a gene; V was cut back by 6 bases and J by 3 bases. The CDR3 protein is CASRTGGGVGYEQYF. In nucleotides, the CDR3 is TGTGCCAGCAGAACCGGGGGGGGCGTCGGCTACGAGCAGTACTTC.

CDR3 region: CASRIETGKNTGELFF. CDR3 coding DNA: TGTGCCAGCAGGATAGAGACAGGGAAGAACACCGGGGAGCTGTTTTTT. The chain is built from TRBV6-6 and TRBJ2-2; 7 nucleotides agree with TRBD1. V shed 6 bases, J shed 1 base, and the junction held 8 bases outside the gene matches. Germline assignment: CDR1 MNHNY and CDR2 SVGAGI (reference sequence). The CDR3 loop spans 16 amino acids.

This chain connects TRBV30 to TRBJ2-7, with D maybe TRBD2 (6 bases). Germline V gene lookup returns CDR1 GTSNPN and CDR2 SVGIG (reference sequence). V dropped 0 bases and J dropped 4 bases, with 13 bases sitting between them. CDR3 size: 14 residues. The CDR3 region has the DNA TGTGCCTGGAGTGTACCTCTAGCGCTTTACGAGCAGTACTTC. It codes for CAWSVPLALYEQYF.

The CDR3 is CASSIQPSSGANVLTF. The CDR3 bases are TGTGCCAGTAGTATTCAACCCAGCTCTGGGGCCAACGTCCTGACTTTC. The rearrangement uses TRBV19 and TRBJ2-6, with D uncertain. This CDR3 has 16 residues. Germline CDR1 is LNHDA and CDR2 is SQIVND (reference sequence). V lost 3 bases, J lost 0 bases, and 9 bases lay in between.

The chain is built from TRBV5-1 and TRBJ2-1; 12 bases line up with TRBD2. With 0 bases clipped from V and 2 bases from J, the junction kept 12 bases outside the gene matches. The CDR3 contains 20 residues. CDR1 is SGHRS, CDR2 YFSETQ, per germline. CDR3 sequence: CASSLVPPASGRAPYNEQFF. CDR3 DNA: TGCGCCAGCAGCTTGGTACCCCCCGCTAGCGGGAGGGCCCCCTACAATGAGCAGTTCTTC.

V and J are TRBV5-1 and TRBJ2-7, with 7 bases that match TRBD1. CDR1 and CDR2 (germline): SGHRS, YFSETQ. V was clipped by 4 bases and J by 5 bases; unmatched bases: 9. The CDR3 covers 14 residues. The CDR3 region has the DNA TGCGCCAGCAGCCAGAGGACAGGTAATAACGAGCAGTACTTC. Translation gives CASSQRTGNNEQYF.

V gene TRBV6-9 combines with J gene TRBJ2-1, with D perhaps TRBD2 (6 bases). The germline CDR1 and CDR2 sequences are MNHGY and SVAAGI. V was trimmed by 0 bases and J by 10 bases, leaving 16 bases between them. CDR3 length: 15 residues. DNA of the CDR3: TGTGCCAGCAGTTATTCGGGTCTAGCGTCGGACGAGCAGTTCTTC. Its protein is CASSYSGLASDEQFF.

This chain uses TRBV4-2 with TRBJ2-3, with a possible D match to TRBD1 (6 bases). This CDR3 is built from 13 residues. Trimming stripped 0 bases from V and 6 bases from J, with 7 bases between. Per germline, CDR1 LGHNA and CDR2 YNFKEQ. In DNA form, the CDR3 reads TGTGCCAGCAGCCAAGATCAGGGGGATACGCAGTATTTT. Translated, it gives CASSQDQGDTQYF.

This clone was found once. The chain is built from TRBV9 and TRBJ1-5; 8 positions match TRBD1. V was clipped by 0 bases and J by 1 base; unmatched bases: 0. Germline assignment: CDR1 SGDLS and CDR2 YYNGEE. The CDR3 spans 15 residues. The CDR3 is CASSVGQGSNQPQHF. The CDR3 DNA reads TGTGCCAGCAGCGTAGGACAGGGGAGCAATCAGCCCCAGCATTTT. The whole variable domain, remainder taken from reference TRBV9 and TRBJ1-5, is DSGVTQTPKHLITATGQRVTLRCSPRSGDLSVYWYQQSLDQGLQFLIQYYNGEERAKGNILERFSAQQFPDLHSELNLSSLELGDSALYFCASSVGQGSNQPQHFGDGTRLSIL.

In DNA, the CDR3 is TGTGCCAGCAGCTCGGGGGGGTCCTACGAGCAGTACTTC. Translation: CASSSGGSYEQYF. The chain employs TRBV7-8 and TRBJ2-5; 8 bases map to TRBD2. The end of the DNA aligns better with TRBJ2-7, so the J call may be wrong. Germline CDR1 SGHVS, CDR2 FQNEAQ. This CDR3 region has 13 residues.

The rearrangement links TRBV11-2 to TRBJ2-3; maybe TRBD2 (5 bases). With 1 base removed from V and 0 bases from J, the gap between germline ends came to 5 bases. CDR1 and CDR2 (germline): SGHAT, FQNNGV. This CDR3 region has 14 residues. The CDR3 nucleotides read TGTGCCAGCAGCTTAGGGACTAGCACAGATACGCAGTATTTT. Its translation: CASSLGTSTDTQYF.

J is TRBJ1-2 and V is TRBV30; a possible D gene is TRBD1 (5 bases). This CDR3 has 16 residues. Germline values: CDR1 GTSNPN, CDR2 SVGIG (reference sequence). V dropped 4 bases and J dropped 7 bases, with 25 bases sitting between them. CDR3 in amino acids: CAWKDPIQVPSVGYTF. CDR3 DNA sequence: TGTGCCTGGAAAGACCCAATACAGGTACCCTCGGTTGGCTACACCTTC.

The V gene is TRBV4-1, the J gene TRBJ2-7; the D gene is possibly TRBD1 (5 bases). The germline V and J ends were trimmed by 1 base and 3 bases, with 16 bases remaining between them. Germline values: CDR1 MGHRA, CDR2 YSYEKL. This CDR3 contains 16 residues. The DNA of the CDR3 is TGCGCCAGCAGCCAAGGTGGGGCCCCCTTAAGCTACGAGCAGTACTTC. Encoded protein: CASSQGGAPLSYEQYF.

V is TRBV19 and J is TRBJ1-2, with 9 bases lining up with TRBD1. There are 13 residues in the CDR3. CDR1 and CDR2 from the germline V gene are LNHDA and SQIVND (reference sequence). V was clipped by 6 bases and J by 7 bases; unmatched bases: 6. CDR3: CASSQQGAIGYTF. The DNA for the CDR3 is TGTGCCAGTAGCCAACAGGGGGCTATTGGCTACACCTTC.

This clone was counted only a few times. V and J are TRBV2 and TRBJ1-2; D ambiguous. CDR1 is SNHLY and CDR2 is FYNNEI in the germline V gene. V was shortened by 4 bases and J by 2 bases, with 5 bases between the two germline ends. CDR3 length: 12 amino acids. The CDR3 loop is CASSGRNYGYTF. The DNA of the CDR3 is TGTGCCAGCAGTGGTCGGAACTATGGCTACACCTTC.

The gene calls are TRBV27 and TRBJ1-2; TRBD1 agrees at 7 bases. Germline CDR1 is MNHEY and CDR2 is SMNVEV (reference sequence). This CDR3 spans 13 amino acids. Trimming at V came to 5 bases and at J to 6 bases, leaving 6 bases not matched to a gene. The CDR3 is CASSDRVWDGYTF. CDR3 DNA sequence: TGTGCCAGCAGTGACAGGGTTTGGGATGGCTACACCTTC.

This clone was seen a few times. The chain links TRBV4-2 to TRBJ2-1; D may be TRBD2 (5 bases). Germline CDR1 reads LGHNA; CDR2 reads YNFKEQ. This CDR3 is built from 15 residues. V dropped 3 bases and J dropped 4 bases, with 13 bases sitting between them. The CDR3 DNA follows: TGTGCCAGCAGCCATTCCAGCGGCTTTTACAATGAGCAGTTCTTC. Its translation: CASSHSSGFYNEQFF.

This chain links TRBV7-2 with TRBJ1-1; 7 bases agree with TRBD1. The CDR3 is 15 residues long. V dropped 1 base and J dropped 1; count of bases not matched to a gene: 3. Germline CDR1 reads SGHTA; CDR2 reads FQGNSA. CDR3 nucleotide sequence: TGTGCCAGCAGCTTAGGGACAGGCGGGAACACTGAAGCTTTCTTT. It translates to CASSLGTGGNTEAFF.

The rearrangement links TRBV5-1 to TRBJ2-7, with 11 bases aligning to TRBD2. The length of the CDR3 is 15 residues. The V and J ends lost 7 bases and 7 bases, in that order; junction bases with no gene match: 13. Germline V gives CDR1 SGHRS, CDR2 YFSETQ. The CDR3 here is CASGLAGGLIREQYF. The CDR3, as DNA: TGCGCCAGCGGTCTAGCGGGAGGACTTATACGTGAGCAGTACTTC.